This T cell receptor beta chain was captured by sequencing in a study of PD-L1 blockade in urothelial cancer. The table came from immunoSEQ multiplex PCR; TCRdb's copy has only in-frame clones and leaves some out. The sample carries 70,000 to 75,000 clones, 80% to 90% recorded once. The CDR3 has 14 amino acids. Trimming removed 5 bases from V and 7 bases from J; junction bases left unmatched: 3. Looked up from germline, CDR1 is LNHDA and CDR2 is SQIVND (reference sequence). This sequence was found in a man between 70 and 80 years old with urothelial cancer. Sample: PBMCs, taken around atezolizumab (anti-PD-L1) treatment. V and J are TRBV19 and TRBJ2-4, with 12 positions matching TRBD1. The CDR3 nucleotides read TGTGCCAGTAGTCCAGGGACAGGGGGCAACATTCAGTACTTC. Translated: CASSPGTGGNIQYF.